Listed below are T cell receptor beta chains from one sample, sequenced in a study of blood T cell repertoires in COVID-19. Libraries were prepared by immunoSEQ multiplex PCR; TCRdb keeps only in-frame clonotypes and omits some of them. The sample includes 25,000 to 35,000 clones, roughly nine tenths of them seen just once. Sequencing used peripheral blood. The receptor set was obtained from a man of 80 years or more with acute or convalescent COVID-19. Both conserved end residues are part of each CDR3. A D gene is named only where the DNA matches it firmly. Some rows mark clone size as missing; the rest say once, few, many or name a class of expanded clone.

-	-	TRBV11-3	TRBJ2-2	CASSQGLGAGELFF	TGTGCCAGCAGCCAGGGACTGGGAGCCGGGGAGCTGTTTTTT
-	-	TRBV7-2	TRBJ1-3	CASSLVGGAPGNTIYF	TGTGCCAGCAGCTTAGTTGGTGGGGCGCCTGGAAACACCATATATTTT
-	-	TRBV15	TRBJ1-3	CATSRAPTGSGNTIYF	TGTGCCACCAGCAGGGCCCCAACAGGGTCCGGAAACACCATATATTTT
-	-	TRBV5-1	TRBJ2-5	CASSLDGGVETQYF	TGCGCCAGCAGCTTGGACGGCGGAGTGGAGACCCAGTACTTC
-	TRBD2	TRBV7-6	TRBJ2-7	CASSLGGEGTYEQYF	TGTGCCAGCAGCTTAGGGGGGGAGGGTACCTACGAGCAGTACTTC
-	-	TRBV2	TRBJ1-2	CASSERQVYGYTF	TGTGCCAGCAGTGAGAGACAGGTCTATGGCTACACCTTC
-	-	TRBV11-2	TRBJ1-3	CASSFQDSRHSGNTTYF	TGTGCCAGCAGCTTTCAGGACAGCAGGCATTCTGGAAACACCACATATTTT
-	-	TRBV28	TRBJ1-2	CASSPGDSYGYTF	TGTGCCAGCAGCCCCGGAGACAGCTATGGCTACACCTTC
few	-	TRBV5-4	TRBJ2-7	CASSLLGGSYEQYF	TGTGCCAGCAGCCTTCTGGGGGGCTCCTACGAGCAGTACTTC
-	-	TRBV24-1	TRBJ2-2	CATSDFRQGFTGELFF	TGTGCCACCAGTGATTTTCGGCAGGGGTTTACCGGGGAGCTGTTTTTT
few	-	TRBV28	TRBJ1-1	CASSLFNRAEAFF	TGTGCCAGCAGTTTATTTAACCGAGCTGAAGCTTTCTTT
-	-	TRBV2	TRBJ1-1	CARKGRSNTEAFF	TGTGCCCGCAAGGGGCGGTCGAACACTGAAGCTTTCTTT
-	TRBD2	TRBV19	TRBJ2-6	CASSIRGLAEFDGANVLTF	TGTGCCAGTAGTATACGGGGACTAGCGGAGTTTGACGGGGCCAACGTCCTGACTTTC
-	-	TRBV19	TRBJ1-4	CASSIARGSNEKLFF	TGTGCCAGTAGTATAGCGCGGGGTTCTAATGAAAAACTGTTTTTT
-	TRBD2	TRBV5-4	TRBJ2-1	CATLAGGFYNEQFF	TGTGCCACCTTGGCGGGAGGGTTCTACAATGAGCAGTTCTTC
-	-	TRBV12-2	TRBJ1-5	CASRSRVSEQPQHF	TGTGCAAGTCGCTCCAGGGTGAGCGAGCAGCCCCAGCATTTT
-	-	TRBV6-6	TRBJ1-1	CASSPREGAEAFF	TGTGCCAGCAGCCCCAGGGAAGGGGCTGAAGCTTTCTTT
-	TRBD2	TRBV5-8	TRBJ2-1	CASSLLVAGVTNEQFF	TGTGCCAGCAGCTTGTTGGTAGCGGGAGTGACCAATGAGCAGTTCTTC
-	TRBD1	TRBV27	TRBJ1-1	CASSLAGGNTEAFF	TGTGCCAGCAGTTTGGCAGGGGGGAACACTGAAGCTTTCTTT
-	TRBD1	TRBV3-1/TRBV3-2	TRBJ1-2	CASSLGQASYGYTF	TGTGCCAGCAGCCTGGGACAGGCGAGTTATGGCTACACCTTC
-	-	TRBV4-1	TRBJ1-2	CASSQDYRQPANYGYTF	TGCGCCAGCAGCCAAGATTACAGGCAACCAGCTAACTATGGCTACACCTTC
-	-	TRBV6-6	TRBJ2-7	CASSYSMTPSPYEQYF	TGTGCCAGCAGTTACTCGATGACTCCGTCCCCCTACGAGCAGTACTTC
-	TRBD2	TRBV5-1	TRBJ2-1	CASKAGGPYNEQFF	TGCGCCAGCAAGGCGGGAGGGCCTTACAATGAGCAGTTCTTC
once	-	TRBV7-2	TRBJ2-1	CASSPPGWLYNEQFF	TGTGCCAGCAGCCCCCCGGGGTGGTTGTACAATGAGCAGTTCTTC
-	TRBD1	TRBV5-1	TRBJ1-1	CASSVSGTDIAFF	TGCGCCAGCAGCGTCTCCGGGACAGATATAGCTTTCTTT
-	-	TRBV5-1	TRBJ2-5	CASSLQGQETQYF	TGCGCCAGCAGCTTGCAGGGCCAAGAGACCCAGTACTTC
-	TRBD1	TRBV19	TRBJ1-2	CASSQSFNQPGQSFYGYTF	TGTGCCAGTAGCCAAAGCTTTAACCAACCGGGACAGAGCTTCTATGGCTACACCTTC
-	TRBD2	TRBV5-4	TRBJ2-3	CASSTMGGGLAGADTQYF	TGTGCCAGCAGCACTATGGGGGGGGGACTAGCGGGAGCAGATACGCAGTATTTT